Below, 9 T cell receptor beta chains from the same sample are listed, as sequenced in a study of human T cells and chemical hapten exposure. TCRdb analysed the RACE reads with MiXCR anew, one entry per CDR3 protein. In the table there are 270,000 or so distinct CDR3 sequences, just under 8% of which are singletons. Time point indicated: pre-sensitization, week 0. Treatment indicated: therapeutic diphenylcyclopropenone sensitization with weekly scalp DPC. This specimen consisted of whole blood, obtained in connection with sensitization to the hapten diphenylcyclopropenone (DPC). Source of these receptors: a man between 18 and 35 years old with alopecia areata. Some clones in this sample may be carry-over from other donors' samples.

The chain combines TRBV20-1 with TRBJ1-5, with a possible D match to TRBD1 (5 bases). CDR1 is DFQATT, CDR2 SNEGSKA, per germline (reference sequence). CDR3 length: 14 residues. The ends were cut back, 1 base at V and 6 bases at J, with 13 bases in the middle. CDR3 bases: TGCAGTGCTAGAGCAAGAAAGGGGAGTCAGCCCCAGCATTTT. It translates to CSARARKGSQPQHF.

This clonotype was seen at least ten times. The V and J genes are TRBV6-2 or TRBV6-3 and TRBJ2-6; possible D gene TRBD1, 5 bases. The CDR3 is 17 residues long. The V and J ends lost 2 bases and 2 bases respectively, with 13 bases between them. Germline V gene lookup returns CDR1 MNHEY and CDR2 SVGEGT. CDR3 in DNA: TGTGCCAGCAGTTACCAGGGTCGAAAAGCTGGGGCCAACGTCCTGACTTTC. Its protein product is CASSYQGRKAGANVLTF.

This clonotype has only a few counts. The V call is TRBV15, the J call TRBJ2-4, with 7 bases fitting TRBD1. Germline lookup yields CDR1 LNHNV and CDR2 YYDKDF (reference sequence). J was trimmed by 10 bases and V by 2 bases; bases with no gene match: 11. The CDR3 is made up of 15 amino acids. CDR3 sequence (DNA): TGTGCCACCAGCAGATCACGACAGGGTGTGTGGATTCAGTACTTC. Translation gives CATSRSRQGVWIQYF.

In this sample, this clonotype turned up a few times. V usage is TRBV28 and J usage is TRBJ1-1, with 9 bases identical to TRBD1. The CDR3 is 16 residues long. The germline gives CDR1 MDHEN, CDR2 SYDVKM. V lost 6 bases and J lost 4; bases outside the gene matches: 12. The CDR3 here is CASRPNRDRDRTEAFF. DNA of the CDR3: TGTGCCAGCAGGCCTAACCGGGACAGGGACCGCACTGAAGCTTTCTTT.

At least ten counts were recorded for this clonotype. Here the CDR3 reads CASSGDRYEQYF. The CDR3 DNA is TGTGCCAGCAGCGGGGACAGGTACGAGCAGTACTTC. V gene TRBV3-1 combines with J gene TRBJ2-7; 8 nucleotides align to TRBD1. V trimming: 5 bases; J trimming: 4 bases; junction bases outside the gene matches: 1. The CDR3 covers 12 residues. The germline CDR1 and CDR2 sequences are LGHDT and YNNKEL (reference sequence).

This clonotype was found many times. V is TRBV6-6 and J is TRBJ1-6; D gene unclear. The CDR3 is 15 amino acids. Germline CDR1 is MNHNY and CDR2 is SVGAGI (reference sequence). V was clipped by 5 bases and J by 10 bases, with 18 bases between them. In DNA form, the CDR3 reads TGTGCCAGCAGTGTCCACATGTTTGATGGCTCACCCCTCCACTTT. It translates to CASSVHMFDGSPLHF.

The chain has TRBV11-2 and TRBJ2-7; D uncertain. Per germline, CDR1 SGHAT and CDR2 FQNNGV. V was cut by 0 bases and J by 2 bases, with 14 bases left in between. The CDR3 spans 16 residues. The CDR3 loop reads CASSLEMLSQTYEQYV. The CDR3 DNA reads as TGTGCCAGCAGCTTAGAAATGCTGTCCCAAACCTACGAGCAGTACGTC.

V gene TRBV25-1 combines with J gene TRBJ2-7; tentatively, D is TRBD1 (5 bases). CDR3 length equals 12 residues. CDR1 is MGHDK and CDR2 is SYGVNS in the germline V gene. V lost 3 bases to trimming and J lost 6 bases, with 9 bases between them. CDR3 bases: TGTGCCAGCAGTGACAGGGTGAGCGAGCAGTACTTC. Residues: CASSDRVSEQYF.

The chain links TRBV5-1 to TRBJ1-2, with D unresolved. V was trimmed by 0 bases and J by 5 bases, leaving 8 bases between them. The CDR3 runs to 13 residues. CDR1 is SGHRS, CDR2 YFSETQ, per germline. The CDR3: CASSLAPGYGYTF. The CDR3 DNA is TGCGCCAGCAGCTTGGCTCCGGGATATGGCTACACCTTC.